This T cell receptor (beta chain) was captured by sequencing in a study of blood T cells in healthy people across ages. This clonotype was recorded at least ten times. V was trimmed by 5 bases and J by 3 bases, leaving 11 bases between them. The CDR3 is made up of 13 amino acids. Germline assignment: CDR1 SQVTM and CDR2 ANQGSEA. Alongside a J-beta primer mix, a sample-barcoded 5' primer served in a second PCR lasting roughly 6 to 12 cycles. MiXCR was run by TCRdb on the 5' RACE reads, yielding one entry per CDR3 protein. The sample yields 1.5 million to 2 million distinct CDR3 sequences, about 28% seen once.

The chain combines TRBV29-1 with TRBJ1-5; maybe TRBD1 (5 bases). Sequencing was done on a sample of blood. The TCR comes from a young woman in good health. DNA for the CDR3: TGCAGCGTTAGAGAGGGGACCAATCAGCCCCAGCATTTT. Protein sequence: CSVREGTNQPQHF.